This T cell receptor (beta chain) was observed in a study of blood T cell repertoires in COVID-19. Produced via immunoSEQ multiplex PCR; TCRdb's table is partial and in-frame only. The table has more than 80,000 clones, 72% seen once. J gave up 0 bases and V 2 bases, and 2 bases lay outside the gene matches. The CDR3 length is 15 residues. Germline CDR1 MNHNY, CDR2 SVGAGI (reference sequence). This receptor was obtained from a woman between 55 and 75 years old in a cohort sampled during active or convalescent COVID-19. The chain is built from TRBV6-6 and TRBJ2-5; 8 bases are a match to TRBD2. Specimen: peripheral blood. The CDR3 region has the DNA TGTGCCAGCAGTTACCGAGCGGGGGACCAAGAGACCCAGTACTTC. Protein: CASSYRAGDQETQYF.